This is a list of T cell receptor beta chains from one sample in a study of shared clonotypes between healthy human individuals. Sequencing used immunoSEQ multiplex PCR; TCRdb keeps in-frame clones, though not all of them. The repertoire holds a few million clones, with more than 80% as singletons. Sequencing input: naive CD4+ T cells sorted from blood. The source is a man aged 18 to 35 in good health. The conserved cysteine and the conserved F or W are not part of the CDR3 here. Each record gives: V gene, J gene, CDR3 protein.

TRBV5-6	TRBJ1-1	ASKWTELNTEAF
TRBV7-9	TRBJ2-3	ASSLDKRSDTQY
TRBV5-1	TRBJ1-2	ASSLRDRDNNGYT
TRBV6-5	TRBJ2-5	ASSYGQGAETQY
TRBV19	TRBJ2-3	ASSPPLPDTQY
TRBV5-4	TRBJ2-7	ASSPRDRSGEQY
TRBV2	TRBJ2-5	ASSVGGARETQY
TRBV7-6	TRBJ1-2	ASSPGTGPDGYT
TRBV6-5	TRBJ1-1	ASSPGTALNTEAF
TRBV28	TRBJ1-5	ASSSQGGSNQPQH
TRBV6-5	TRBJ2-7	ASSYSTRTSLHEQY
TRBV29-1	TRBJ2-5	SHQGGETQY
TRBV6-5	TRBJ2-7	ASSYLRVDGSYEQY
TRBV6-5	TRBJ2-1	ASSSASGRANEQF
TRBV2	TRBJ2-7	ASAASYEQY
TRBV7-2	TRBJ1-6	ASSLDDRANSPLH
TRBV5-1	TRBJ2-2	ASSLDRTGELF
TRBV30	TRBJ1-3	AWAIDTIY
TRBV30	TRBJ2-2	AAPNAPFTGELF
TRBV28	TRBJ1-5	ASSLQRGNQPQH
TRBV9	TRBJ2-2	ASSVRWDTGELF
TRBV10-3	TRBJ2-7	AISEGLATYEQY
TRBV21-1	TRBJ1-2	ASSNPPGTGLNYGYT
TRBV18	TRBJ2-7	ASSPGAGSSYEQY
TRBV28	TRBJ2-4	ASSSEKNIQY
TRBV5-4	TRBJ2-7	ASSAGTGIYEQY
TRBV2	TRBJ2-7	ASSGQGWEQY
TRBV19	TRBJ2-6	AGQGAGANVLT